The rows below give T cell receptor beta chains drawn from one sample of a study of cytomegalovirus exposure and HLA in healthy donors. Libraries were prepared by immunoSEQ multiplex PCR; TCRdb keeps only in-frame clonotypes and omits some of them. In the table there are some 130,000 clones, over 70% of which are singletons. The sample comprised PBMCs. These receptor sequences come from a man between 18 and 29 years old in good health and CMV-seronegative. CDR3s include the opening cysteine and the closing phenylalanine or tryptophan. D genes are given only for firm matches. For some rows the clone size is stated as once, few or many, or as a class when expanded; others skip it.

abundance	d_gene	j_gene	v_gene	CDR3aa	CDR3nt
NA	TRBD1	TRBJ2-2	TRBV7-3	CASSPGGLGGELFF	TGTGCCAGCAGCCCAGGGGGCCTGGGCGGGGAGCTGTTTTTT
NA	NA	TRBJ1-1	TRBV21-1	CASSKAQGSEAFF	TGTGCCAGCAGCAAAGCCCAGGGTTCTGAAGCTTTCTTT
few	NA	TRBJ1-1	TRBV4-3	CASRGDLNTEAFF	TGCGCCTCCCGCGGGGACCTGAACACTGAAGCTTTCTTT
NA	TRBD1	TRBJ2-1	TRBV5-1	CASSSGVGQGIHEQFF	TGCGCCAGCAGCTCGGGCGTAGGACAGGGGATCCATGAGCAGTTCTTC
NA	NA	TRBJ1-1	TRBV9	CASSGGMNTEAFF	TGTGCCAGCAGCGGAGGAATGAACACTGAAGCTTTCTTT
NA	NA	TRBJ1-6	TRBV27	CASSLSGPYNSPLHF	TGTGCCAGCAGTTTATCTGGGCCCTATAATTCACCCCTCCACTTT
once	NA	TRBJ1-2	TRBV5-1	CASSLGAYGYTF	TGCGCCAGCAGCTTGGGGGCGTATGGCTACACCTTC
NA	NA	TRBJ1-1	TRBV4-3	CASSQAGGNTEAFF	TGCGCCAGCAGCCAAGCGGGTGGGAACACTGAAGCTTTCTTT
NA	TRBD1	TRBJ1-2	TRBV11-1	CASSAGQGFYGYTF	TGTGCCAGCAGCGCGGGACAGGGGTTCTATGGCTACACCTTC
NA	NA	TRBJ1-6	TRBV4-3	CASSQEVWRGGSPLHF	TGCGCCAGCAGCCAAGAGGTTTGGAGGGGCGGCTCACCCCTCCACTTT
NA	TRBD2	TRBJ2-7	TRBV6-1	CASSDTSAAGSYEQYF	TGTGCCAGCAGTGATACGTCTGCAGCGGGGAGCTACGAGCAGTACTTC
NA	TRBD1	TRBJ2-1	TRBV19	CASSMGQGTNEQFF	TGTGCCAGTAGTATGGGACAGGGTACGAATGAGCAGTTCTTC
once	NA	TRBJ1-1	TRBV11-1	CASSLKQNTEAFF	TGTGCCAGCAGCTTAAAGCAGAACACTGAAGCTTTCTTT
NA	NA	TRBJ2-7	TRBV6-1	CASSGGTYEQYF	TGTGCCAGCAGTGGCGGAACCTACGAGCAGTACTTC
NA	NA	TRBJ1-2	TRBV7-2	CASSPTAGNGYGYTF	TGTGCCAGCTCTCCAACGGCAGGGAACGGCTATGGCTACACCTTC
NA	TRBD1	TRBJ1-1	TRBV7-3	CASSPGQGNTEAFF	TGTGCCAGCAGCCCCGGACAGGGAAACACTGAAGCTTTCTTT
NA	TRBD1	TRBJ2-7	TRBV6-6	CASGDSSYEQYF	TGTGCCAGCGGGGACAGCTCCTACGAGCAGTACTTC
NA	TRBD1	TRBJ1-3	TRBV19	CASSSYRGSGNTIYF	TGTGCCAGTAGTAGCTACAGGGGTTCTGGAAACACCATATATTTT
NA	NA	TRBJ1-6	TRBV2	CASSGGRGNSPLHF	TGTGCCAGCAGCGGCGGTCGGGGAAATTCACCCCTCCACTTT
NA	TRBD1	TRBJ1-2	TRBV19	CASRRDRVKGYTF	TGTGCCAGTAGGAGGGACAGGGTGAAAGGCTACACCTTC
NA	TRBD1	TRBJ1-4	TRBV11-1	CASSFRQGDNEKLFF	TGTGCCAGCAGCTTCCGACAGGGGGATAATGAAAAACTGTTTTTT
NA	NA	TRBJ2-2	TRBV5-1	CASSFRASGAANTGELFF	TGCGCCAGCAGCTTCAGGGCTTCAGGAGCCGCGAACACCGGGGAGCTGTTTTTT
NA	NA	TRBJ2-7	TRBV9	CASSVPGGENEQYF	TGTGCCAGCAGCGTCCCCGGGGGTGAGAACGAGCAGTACTTC
NA	TRBD1	TRBJ1-1	TRBV9	CASSPRATGVYTEAFF	TGTGCCAGCAGCCCCCGGGCCACAGGGGTCTACACTGAAGCTTTCTTT
NA	TRBD1	TRBJ1-4	TRBV5-1	CASSFQTGGFNEKLFF	TGCGCCAGCAGCTTTCAGACAGGGGGCTTCAATGAAAAACTGTTTTTT
NA	TRBD2	TRBJ2-5	TRBV7-2	CASSLTGGTQYF	TGTGCCAGCAGCTTAACGGGGGGGACCCAGTACTTC
NA	TRBD2	TRBJ2-1	TRBV19	CASRERGGFGEQFF	TGTGCCAGTAGGGAGCGGGGGGGCTTCGGTGAGCAGTTCTTC
few	NA	TRBJ2-7	TRBV27	CASSEYSGGGYEQYF	TGTGCCAGCAGTGAATACTCCGGGGGAGGCTACGAGCAGTACTTC